Presented here are 15 T cell receptor beta chains from one specimen sequenced in a study of STAT3 mutations in large granular lymphocyte leukemia. Clones were sequenced by immunoSEQ multiplex PCR, and TCRdb holds only the in-frame ones, with some missing. This sample carries 5,000 to 7,000 clones, roughly 94% of them seen once, and the ten largest clones take around a third. Antigen specificity for these receptors is unknown. General observations from the study: At least one immunodominant TCR beta clonotype appeared in every T-cell large granular lymphocyte leukemia patient.

The sequenced sample was peripheral blood mononuclear cells. The receptor set was obtained from a man aged 55 to 70 with T-cell large granular lymphocyte leukemia. Some clones in this sample may be carry-over from other donors' samples.

This sequence joins TRBV4-1 and TRBJ2-7, with 8 positions matching TRBD2. The trim removed 4 bases at V and 1 base at J, leaving 9 bases unmatched. The CDR3 length is 16 residues. Germline CDR1 and CDR2: MGHRA and YSYEKL. CDR3 in DNA: TGCGCCAGCAGCCCCCAGGCTAGCGGGCTATCCTACGAGCAGTACTTC. The encoded protein is CASSPQASGLSYEQYF.

The chain combines TRBV7-9 with TRBJ2-1, with TRBD2 matching 9 bases. Trimming cost V 0 bases and J 3 bases; bases outside gene matches: 6. CDR1 is SEHNR, CDR2 FQNEAQ, per germline (reference sequence). This CDR3 is built from 17 residues. CDR3 loop: CASSLAIAGEFYNEQFF. The CDR3 bases are TGTGCCAGCAGCTTAGCGATAGCGGGAGAATTCTACAATGAGCAGTTCTTC.

The chain couples TRBV9 to TRBJ2-1; the D is unclear. Trimming took 0 bases from V and 4 from J, leaving 11 bases between them. Germline V gene lookup returns CDR1 SGDLS and CDR2 YYNGEE. The CDR3 has 15 amino acids. CDR3 loop: CASSVVDAGYNEQFF. Written as DNA, the CDR3 is TGTGCCAGCAGCGTAGTTGACGCAGGATACAATGAGCAGTTCTTC.

The rearrangement uses TRBV29-1 and TRBJ1-5; 7 bases are shared with TRBD1. With 0 bases clipped from V and 2 bases from J, the junction kept 1 base outside the gene matches. Germline CDR1 is SQVTM and CDR2 is ANQGSEA. CDR3 size: 14 residues. CDR3 DNA sequence: TGCAGCGTTGAAGAAGGGGGCGGCAATCAGCCCCAGCATTTT. This encodes CSVEEGGGNQPQHF.

The V gene is TRBV2, the J gene TRBJ2-1, with 7 bases matching TRBD2. Germline loops: CDR1 SNHLY, CDR2 FYNNEI. V gave up 2 bases and J gave up 0 bases; unmatched junction bases: 10. This CDR3 comprises 18 residues. DNA for the CDR3: TGTGCCAGCAGTGAACTAGCGGCCGGACTAAGCTCCTACAATGAGCAGTTCTTC. It codes for CASSELAAGLSSYNEQFF.

V and J are TRBV30 and TRBJ2-7; D is ambiguous. The CDR3 has 14 amino acids. Germline CDR1 is GTSNPN and CDR2 is SVGIG (reference sequence). V lost 0 bases, J lost 0 bases, and 9 bases lay in between. The CDR3 reads CAWSVQAYSYEQYF. As DNA, the CDR3 is TGTGCCTGGAGTGTCCAGGCGTACTCCTACGAGCAGTACTTC.

The genes are TRBV4-2 and TRBJ2-5; TRBD2 matches at 7 bases. Germline V gives CDR1 LGHNA, CDR2 YNFKEQ. This CDR3 has 15 amino acids. V gave up 0 bases and J gave up 1 base; unmatched junction bases: 2. The CDR3 is CASSQDRTSQETQYF. The DNA of the CDR3 is TGTGCCAGCAGCCAAGACCGGACTAGCCAAGAGACCCAGTACTTC.

V and J are TRBV7-8 and TRBJ2-7; D is possibly TRBD1 (5 bases). CDR3 length: 13 residues. V was clipped by 4 bases and J by 0 bases, with 7 bases between them. Germline CDR1 and CDR2: SGHVS and FQNEAQ. CDR3 bases: TGTGCCAGCAGCTCTGACAGCTCCTACGAGCAGTACTTC. Translating it yields CASSSDSSYEQYF. The entire variable domain, with the rest obtained from reference TRBV7-8 and TRBJ2-7, is as follows: GAGVSQSPRYKVAKRGQDVALRCDPISGHVSLFWYQQALGQGPEFLTYFQNEAQLDKSGLPSDRFFAERPEGSVSTLKIQRTQQEDSAVYLCASSSDSSYEQYFGPGTRLTVT.

V is TRBV28 and J is TRBJ2-1; D is possibly TRBD2 (6 bases). Trimming cost V 2 bases and J 1 base, with 12 bases left between them. This CDR3 comprises 16 residues. Germline V gives CDR1 MDHEN, CDR2 SYDVKM. CDR3 bases: TGTGCCAGCAGTTTAATCGGCGGGATATCCTACAATGAGCAGTTCTTC. Translated, it gives CASSLIGGISYNEQFF.

The rearrangement links TRBV7-9 to TRBJ1-1; no clear D. Trimming cost V 5 bases and J 4 bases, with 14 bases left between them. Germline lookup yields CDR1 SEHNR and CDR2 FQNEAQ (reference sequence). The CDR3 sequence is 14 residues long. The CDR3 nucleotides read TGTGCCAGCAGCCCCCGGGAAACGGGCACTGAAGCTTTCTTT. As protein: CASSPRETGTEAFF.

V gene TRBV11-2 combines with J gene TRBJ2-2; D call uncertain. Germline V gene lookup returns CDR1 SGHAT and CDR2 FQNNGV. The V and J ends lost 1 base and 5 bases respectively, with 5 bases between them. The CDR3 consists of 13 residues. CDR3 residues: CASSLGGTGELFF. CDR3 coding DNA: TGTGCCAGCAGCTTAGGGGGTACCGGGGAGCTGTTTTTT.

The genes are TRBV29-1 and TRBJ1-1; no definite D call. This CDR3 region has 13 residues. The ends were cut back, 8 bases at V and 1 base at J, with 14 bases in the middle. Per the germline V gene, CDR1 is SQVTM and CDR2 is ANQGSEA. CDR3 region: CSIHSTSNTEAFF. For the CDR3, the DNA is TGCAGCATTCACAGCACCTCGAACACTGAAGCTTTCTTT.

This sequence joins TRBV27 and TRBJ1-1; D is undetermined. This CDR3 comprises 13 residues. Deletions cut 4 bases from V and 3 bases from J, with 9 bases between. Germline assignment: CDR1 MNHEY and CDR2 SMNVEV (reference sequence). The chain's CDR3 is CASSSLGHTEAFF. The CDR3 DNA follows: TGTGCCAGCAGTTCATTAGGACACACTGAAGCTTTCTTT.

The chain links TRBV4-2 to TRBJ2-7; no clear D. The V end lost 0 bases, the J end lost 12 bases, and 15 bases lay between the germline ends. Per germline, CDR1 LGHNA and CDR2 YNFKEQ. The CDR3 is 13 amino acids. CDR3 sequence reads: CASSQDLRSAMYF. For the CDR3, the DNA is TGTGCCAGCAGCCAAGATCTGCGATCGGCGATGTACTTC.

V and J are TRBV25-1 and TRBJ2-7; the D is unclear. The CDR3 sequence is 11 residues long. Per the germline V gene, CDR1 is MGHDK and CDR2 is SYGVNS. V lost 4 bases to trimming and J lost 1 base, with 2 bases between them. The CDR3 nucleotides are TGTGCCAGCAGTGTTTCCTACGAGCAGTACTTC. The encoded protein is CASSVSYEQYF.